This TCR beta chain was retrieved from a study of cytomegalovirus exposure and HLA in healthy donors. Worth noting for this clone: Its antigen is as yet unknown.

The CDR3 spans 18 residues. CDR1 is SGHRS and CDR2 is YFSETQ in the germline V gene. V lost 3 bases to trimming and J lost 8 bases; unmatched junction nucleotides: 15. Study-wide results and limits: An analysis that was carried out later associated 15,000 to 20,000 TCR beta sequences with HLA alleles at 0.05 false discovery rate. Rates of TCR association differed by HLA locus in a later analysis, with DRB1 highest and HLA-C lowest.

Vbeta (60) and Jbeta (13) primers were used in the PCR. The data were produced by immunoSEQ multiplex PCR, yet TCRdb's version contains in-frame clones alone and is incomplete. The sample contains approximately 100,000 clones, approximately 70% of which appear only once. V gene TRBV5-1 combines with J gene TRBJ1-4, with 11 bases fitting TRBD1. The source of this sequence is a man between 45 and 60 years old in good health and CMV-seronegative. Sequenced: PBMCs. Here the CDR3 reads CASSSLSGTGGRGEKLFF. DNA for the CDR3: TGCGCCAGCAGCTCTCTATCCGGGACAGGGGGACGAGGCGAAAAACTGTTTTTT.